Listed below are T cell receptor beta chains from one sample, sequenced in a study of OX40 agonist ivuxolimab in advanced cancers. Sequencing was performed with immunoSEQ multiplex PCR; in TCRdb, only in-frame clones are kept and a portion is missing. The sample yields tens of thousands of clones, just under 95% seen once. Sequencing was performed on CD4+ or CD8+ T cells sorted from blood, taken in a trial of the OX40 agonist ivuxolimab. The receptors shown here come from an adult with an advanced solid tumor such as melanoma, head and neck, liver or kidney cancer. CDR3s include the opening cysteine and the closing phenylalanine or tryptophan. D genes are given only for firm matches. A row's size may be missing; if present it is once, few, many or a size class.

-	-	TRBJ2-7	TRBV30	CAWRYSYEQYF	TGTGCCTGGAGATACAGCTACGAGCAGTACTTC
-	-	TRBJ1-5	TRBV27	CASKDTYQPQHF	TGTGCCAGCAAGGACACCTATCAGCCCCAGCATTTT
-	TRBD2	TRBJ2-1	TRBV18	CASSPSGGGYNEQFF	TGTGCCAGCTCACCGAGCGGGGGGGGTTACAATGAGCAGTTCTTC
-	-	TRBJ1-1	TRBV19	CASSDPGRRSTEAFF	TGTGCCAGTAGTGATCCCGGGAGAAGGAGCACTGAAGCTTTCTTT
few	TRBD2	TRBJ2-5	TRBV7-2	CASSLAGGRETQYF	TGTGCCAGCAGCTTGGCGGGGGGGCGGGAGACCCAGTACTTC
-	-	TRBJ2-1	TRBV11-3	CASSLGIDNEQFF	TGTGCCAGCAGCTTAGGGATAGACAATGAGCAGTTCTTC
-	TRBD2	TRBJ2-7	TRBV30	CALKSGSSYEQYF	TGTGCTCTAAAAAGCGGGAGTAGCTACGAGCAGTACTTC
-	TRBD2	TRBJ2-6	TRBV4-2	CASSQDLAGSSGANVLTF	TGTGCCAGCAGCCAAGATCTAGCGGGGAGCTCTGGGGCCAACGTCCTGACTTTC
-	TRBD1	TRBJ1-2	TRBV6-1	CASSWDRLGGYTF	TGTGCCAGCAGCTGGGACAGGTTGGGTGGCTACACCTTC
-	-	TRBJ1-2	TRBV10-3	CAISELLGTVYGYTF	TGTGCCATCAGTGAGTTATTGGGTACCGTCTATGGCTACACCTTC
-	-	TRBJ2-1	TRBV5-1	CASSLASGLADEQFF	TGCGCCAGCAGCTTGGCGAGCGGGTTGGCTGATGAGCAGTTCTTC
-	-	TRBJ2-1	TRBV29-1	CSAGTLYNEQFF	TGCAGCGCAGGTACCCTTTACAACGAGCAGTTCTTC
-	TRBD2	TRBJ2-3	TRBV7-8	CASSRTGGNTQYF	TGTGCCAGCAGCCGTACGGGGGGGAATACGCAGTATTTT
-	TRBD1	TRBJ2-3	TRBV7-3	CASSLGTGGNTDTQYF	TGTGCCAGCAGCTTAGGGACAGGGGGTAACACAGATACGCAGTATTTT
-	-	TRBJ1-5	TRBV6-1	CASSEGGPNQPQHF	TGTGCCAGCAGTGAGGGGGGGCCCAATCAGCCCCAGCATTTT
-	-	TRBJ1-5	TRBV19	CASSKLDRAGNQPQHF	TGTGCCAGTAGTAAACTAGATCGGGCGGGCAATCAGCCCCAGCATTTT
-	-	TRBJ1-2	TRBV6-5	CASSGLGGPNYGYTF	TGTGCCAGCTCCGGCCTCGGGGGCCCCAACTATGGCTACACCTTC
-	-	TRBJ2-2	TRBV7-8	CASSLGRSTGELFF	TGTGCCAGCAGCTTGGGGAGGAGCACCGGGGAGCTGTTTTTT
-	TRBD1	TRBJ1-6	TRBV19	CASSGETGQGLFGRGSPLHF	TGTGCCAGTAGTGGTGAAACGGGACAGGGTCTTTTCGGAAGGGGTTCACCCCTCCACTTT
-	-	TRBJ1-5	TRBV21-1	CASSKGPDRGYEQPQHF	TGTGCCAGCAGCAAAGGGCCGGACAGGGGGTATGAGCAGCCCCAGCATTTT
-	-	TRBJ2-3	TRBV2	CASSETFQVDTQYF	TGTGCCAGCAGTGAGACCTTCCAGGTGGATACGCAGTATTTT
-	TRBD1	TRBJ1-6	TRBV5-1	CASSPDTGDYNSPLHF	TGCGCCAGCAGCCCCGACACAGGGGACTATAATTCACCCCTCCACTTT
-	TRBD2	TRBJ2-1	TRBV19	CASSKSGTWNEQFF	TGTGCCAGTAGTAAGAGCGGGACGTGGAATGAGCAGTTCTTC
-	-	TRBJ2-6	TRBV29-1	CSVPDTTGSGANVLTF	TGCAGCGTTCCCGACACTACAGGATCTGGGGCCAACGTCCTGACTTTC
once	-	TRBJ2-7	TRBV6-6	CASDRGGRYEQYF	TGTGCCAGCGATAGGGGGGGCCGATACGAGCAGTACTTC
-	-	TRBJ2-3	TRBV19	CASSISEGDTQYF	TGTGCCAGTAGTATCAGTGAGGGGGATACGCAGTATTTT
-	-	TRBJ1-4	TRBV2	CASSEAPLIATNEKLFF	TGTGCCAGCAGTGAAGCGCCCCTAATTGCAACTAATGAAAAACTGTTTTTT
-	TRBD2	TRBJ2-7	TRBV5-4	CASSPGLAGASEQYF	TGTGCCAGCAGCCCGGGACTAGCGGGAGCAAGCGAGCAGTACTTC
-	-	TRBJ2-1	TRBV30	CAWSVRVLPRLEQFF	TGTGCCTGGAGTGTACGAGTTTTGCCACGGCTTGAGCAGTTCTTC
-	-	TRBJ1-3	TRBV29-1	CSVGGGSGNTIYF	TGCAGCGTTGGAGGCGGCTCTGGAAACACCATATATTTT
-	-	TRBJ2-2	TRBV5-1	CASSLGQGGTGELFF	TGCGCCAGCAGCTTGGGTCAGGGGGGCACCGGGGAGCTGTTTTTT
-	TRBD1	TRBJ2-3	TRBV6-1	CASSEATGADTQYF	TGTGCCAGCAGTGAAGCCACAGGGGCAGATACGCAGTATTTT
few	TRBD2	TRBJ2-7	TRBV6-1	CASSERLAGLLNYEQYF	TGTGCCAGCAGTGAAAGACTAGCGGGGTTACTAAACTACGAGCAGTACTTC
-	TRBD1	TRBJ2-2	TRBV29-1	CSVQTGGSGELFF	TGCAGCGTTCAAACAGGGGGATCCGGGGAGCTGTTTTTT
-	-	TRBJ2-7	TRBV11-1	CASSFGTLSYEQYF	TGTGCCAGCAGCTTCGGGACATTATCCTACGAGCAGTACTTC
-	TRBD1	TRBJ1-1	TRBV7-9	CASSPAGTGVLTEAFF	TGTGCCAGCAGCCCAGCCGGGACAGGGGTTTTGACTGAAGCTTTCTTT
-	TRBD1	TRBJ2-7	TRBV10-3	CATKEQGGDEQYF	TGTGCCACCAAAGAACAGGGGGGAGACGAGCAGTACTTC
-	-	TRBJ1-5	TRBV21-1	CASSKGPRRFSNQPQHF	TGTGCCAGCAGCAAAGGGCCCCGACGGTTTAGCAATCAGCCCCAGCATTTT
few	TRBD2	TRBJ2-3	TRBV14	CASSQVGGLAGGDTQYF	TGTGCCAGCAGCCAAGTGGGTGGACTAGCGGGAGGAGATACGCAGTATTTT
-	TRBD1	TRBJ1-4	TRBV7-9	CASSAYRGGKEKLFF	TGTGCCAGCAGCGCCTACAGGGGGGGAAAGGAAAAACTGTTTTTT
-	TRBD2	TRBJ2-3	TRBV6-1	CASKLAGGHGHTQYF	TGTGCCAGCAAACTAGCGGGGGGCCACGGACATACGCAGTATTTT
-	-	TRBJ1-1	TRBV7-5	CARSLAGQEYTEAFF	TGTGCCAGAAGCTTAGCGGGACAGGAGTACACTGAAGCTTTCTTT
-	TRBD1	TRBJ1-1	TRBV5-4	CASSWTGGTEAFF	TGTGCCAGCAGCTGGACAGGGGGCACTGAAGCTTTCTTT
-	TRBD1	TRBJ2-1	TRBV6-1	CASSATTGGFYNEQFF	TGTGCCAGCAGTGCTACGACAGGGGGCTTCTACAATGAGCAGTTCTTC
-	-	TRBJ2-7	TRBV10-1	CAKNRPIRSPYEQYF	TGCGCCAAAAACAGACCTATCCGGTCTCCCTACGAGCAGTACTTC
-	-	TRBJ1-6	TRBV27	CASRRGLQSSYNSPLHF	TGTGCCAGCAGACGAGGCCTCCAAAGCTCCTATAATTCACCCCTCCACTTT
-	-	TRBJ1-2	TRBV6-1	CASSPGARFSYTF	TGTGCCAGCTCCCCGGGGGCCAGGTTCAGCTACACCTTC
-	-	TRBJ1-1	TRBV13	CASSFVTASMNTEAFF	TGTGCCAGCAGCTTTGTGACAGCCTCGATGAACACTGAAGCTTTCTTT
-	-	TRBJ2-3	TRBV30	CAWSVGGGDTQYF	TGTGCCTGGAGTGTCGGGGGTGGAGATACGCAGTATTTT
-	-	TRBJ1-3	TRBV2	CASSATALLGNTIYF	TGTGCCAGCAGCGCGACAGCACTTTTGGGAAACACCATATATTTT
few	TRBD1	TRBJ1-4	TRBV4-2	CASSPTGGAGNEKLFF	TGTGCCAGCAGCCCAACAGGGGGAGCGGGTAATGAAAAACTGTTTTTT
-	TRBD2	TRBJ2-5	TRBV9	CASSVSGTSGGTQETQYF	TGTGCCAGCAGCGTCTCCGGGACTAGCGGGGGGACCCAAGAGACCCAGTACTTC
-	TRBD1	TRBJ2-3	TRBV7-9	CASSLGTGSGHTQYF	TGTGCCAGCAGCTTAGGGACAGGGTCTGGGCATACGCAGTATTTT
-	-	TRBJ2-7	TRBV13	CASSARDMSSYEQYF	TGTGCCAGCAGCGCCCGGGACATGAGCTCCTACGAGCAGTACTTC
-	-	TRBJ2-7	TRBV5-6	CASSWGTAETYEQYF	TGTGCCAGCAGCTGGGGGACGGCAGAAACCTACGAGCAGTACTTC